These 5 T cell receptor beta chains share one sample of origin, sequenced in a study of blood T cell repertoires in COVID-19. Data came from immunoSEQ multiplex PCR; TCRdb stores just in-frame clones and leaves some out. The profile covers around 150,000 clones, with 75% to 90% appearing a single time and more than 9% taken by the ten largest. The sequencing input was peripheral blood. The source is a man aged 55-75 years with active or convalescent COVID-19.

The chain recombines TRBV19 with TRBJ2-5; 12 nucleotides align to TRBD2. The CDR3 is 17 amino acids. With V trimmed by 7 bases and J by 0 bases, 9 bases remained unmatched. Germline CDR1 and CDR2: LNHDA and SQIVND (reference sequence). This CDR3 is CASKATSGRSYQETQYF. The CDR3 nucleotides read TGTGCCAGTAAAGCAACTAGCGGGAGGTCGTACCAAGAGACCCAGTACTTC. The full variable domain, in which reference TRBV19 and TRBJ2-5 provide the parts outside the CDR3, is DGGITQSPKYLFRKEGQNVTLSCEQNLNHDAMYWYRQDPGQGLRLIYYSQIVNDFQKGDIAEGYSVSREKKESFPLTVTSAQKNPTAFYLCASKATSGRSYQETQYFGPGTRLLVL.

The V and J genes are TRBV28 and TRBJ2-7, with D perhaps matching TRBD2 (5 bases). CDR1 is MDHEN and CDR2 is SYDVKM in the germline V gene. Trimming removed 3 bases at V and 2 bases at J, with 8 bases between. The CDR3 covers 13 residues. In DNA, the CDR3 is TGTGCCAGCAGTTTGGACTTAACCTACGAGCAGTACTTC. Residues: CASSLDLTYEQYF.

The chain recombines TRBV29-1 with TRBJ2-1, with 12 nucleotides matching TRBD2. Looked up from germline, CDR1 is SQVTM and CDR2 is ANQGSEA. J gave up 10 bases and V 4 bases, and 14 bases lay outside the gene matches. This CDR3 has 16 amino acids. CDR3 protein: CSVVPSGRATFGEQFF. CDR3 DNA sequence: TGCAGCGTTGTCCCTAGCGGGAGGGCCACTTTCGGAGAGCAGTTCTTC.

The CDR3 nucleotides read TGTGCCAGTAGTACACAGGGGCACACTGAAGCTTTCTTT. It specifies CASSTQGHTEAFF. The rearrangement uses TRBV19 and TRBJ1-1; 7 bases agree with TRBD1. The CDR3 covers 13 residues. The V gene's germline CDR1 is LNHDA and CDR2 SQIVND (reference sequence). The ends lost 4 bases at V and 3 bases at J; junction bases unmatched: 2.

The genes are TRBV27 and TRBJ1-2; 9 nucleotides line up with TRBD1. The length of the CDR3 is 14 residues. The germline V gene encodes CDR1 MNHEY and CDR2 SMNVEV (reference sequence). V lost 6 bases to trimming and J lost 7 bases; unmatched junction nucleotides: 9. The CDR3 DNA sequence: TGTGCCAGCAGGGGGGAGGGACAGGGTCTTGGCTACACCTTC. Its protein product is CASRGEGQGLGYTF.